The 2 T cell receptor beta chains below were found in one sample sequenced in a study of T cell repertoires in cytomegalovirus infection. For these receptors, no antigen is known. Via MiXCR, TCRdb re-called the reads, giving one row per CDR3 protein. The sample lists some 940,000 distinct CDR3 sequences, roughly 30% occurring once. Specimen: cultured CD8+ T cells from PBMCs, collected from culture after CMV antigen stimulation. These receptors were collected from a human donor in good health (CMV status not recorded). Some clones in this sample may be carry-over from other donors' samples.

This chain links TRBV20-1 with TRBJ2-2; a possible D gene is TRBD1 (6 bases). Germline values: CDR1 DFQATT, CDR2 SNEGSKA (reference sequence). This CDR3 comprises 14 residues. Trimming pared 3 bases from V and 3 bases from J, leaving 11 bases between. The CDR3 DNA sequence: TGCAGTGCTAGGGAAGGACAGTACACCGGGGAGCTGTTTTTT. Protein sequence: CSAREGQYTGELFF.

This clonotype was observed at least ten times. The genes are TRBV7-2 and TRBJ2-1, with D hard to call. With 1 base removed from V and 2 bases from J, the gap between germline ends came to 3 bases. Germline V gene lookup returns CDR1 SGHTA and CDR2 FQGNSA. This CDR3 is 13 amino acids long. CDR3 in DNA: TGTGCCAGCAGCTTAGACCCCTACAATGAGCAGTTCTTC. This sequence encodes CASSLDPYNEQFF.